This record covers a single T cell receptor (beta chain). Its antigen is currently unknown. Data came from immunoSEQ multiplex PCR; TCRdb stores just in-frame clones and leaves some out. The sample lists roughly 86,000 clones; 90% to 96% were seen once. The sample belongs to a study of cytomegalovirus exposure and HLA in healthy donors. V lost 3 bases and J lost 1, with 2 bases in between. Germline CDR1 WNHNN, CDR2 SYGVQD (reference sequence). The length of the CDR3 is 12 residues. Separate from the roughly 700-subject first cohort, the approximately 120-subject validation cohort was the one that the donors belonged to. The study, taken as a whole, reports: Specificity for CMV antigens was confirmed in vitro for three of the CMV-associated chains. With high specificity and sensitivity, the classifier reportedly diagnosed cytomegalovirus status. The study flagged about 150 TCR beta chains as cytomegalovirus-associated.

Input material: PBMCs. The rearrangement joins TRBV10-1 to TRBJ2-3; D remains unclear. The sequence was obtained from a man between 18 and 35 years old in good health and CMV-seropositive. For the CDR3, the DNA is TGCGCCAGCAGTGACGGCACAGATACGCAGTATTTT. It encodes CASSDGTDTQYF.